This passage covers 3 T cell receptor beta chains from one sample sequenced in a study of blood T cell repertoires in COVID-19. Method: immunoSEQ multiplex PCR; TCRdb's copy keeps in-frame clones and lacks some. This sample has about 200,000 clones, with around 81% found just once. The sequenced sample was peripheral blood. These receptors all stem from a woman in her sixties or seventies with acute or convalescent COVID-19.

This clone was detected only a few times. As DNA, the CDR3 is TGTGCCAGCAGCTGGGGTAGCGTGAACACCGGGGAGCTGTTTTTT. Its protein product is CASSWGSVNTGELFF. The V gene is TRBV7-2, the J gene TRBJ2-2; D might be TRBD2 (5 bases). CDR1 is SGHTA, CDR2 FQGNSA, per germline. The length of the CDR3 is 15 residues. Between the trimmed V and J ends, which lost 4 bases and 1 base, there was a span of 10 bases.

A single count supports this clone. V usage is TRBV11-3 and J usage is TRBJ2-7, with a weak D call TRBD2 (8 bases). V was shortened by 5 bases and J by 5 bases, with 19 bases between the two germline ends. Germline lookup yields CDR1 SGHNT and CDR2 YENEEA. The CDR3 length is 15 residues. The CDR3 sequence: CASSPGGLGEDEQYF. The CDR3 region has the DNA TGTGCCAGCAGCCCAGGGGGACTAGGAGAGGACGAGCAGTACTTC.

The chain couples TRBV5-1 to TRBJ2-1; 11 bases agree with TRBD2. The V gene's germline CDR1 is SGHRS and CDR2 YFSETQ. Unmatched junction bases numbered 11, after V lost 2 bases and J lost 7 bases. The CDR3 extends over 17 amino acids. CDR3 DNA sequence: TGCGCCAGCAGCTTTGGAGTAGCGGGAGGGGTGGGGAATGAGCAGTTCTTC. Protein: CASSFGVAGGVGNEQFF.